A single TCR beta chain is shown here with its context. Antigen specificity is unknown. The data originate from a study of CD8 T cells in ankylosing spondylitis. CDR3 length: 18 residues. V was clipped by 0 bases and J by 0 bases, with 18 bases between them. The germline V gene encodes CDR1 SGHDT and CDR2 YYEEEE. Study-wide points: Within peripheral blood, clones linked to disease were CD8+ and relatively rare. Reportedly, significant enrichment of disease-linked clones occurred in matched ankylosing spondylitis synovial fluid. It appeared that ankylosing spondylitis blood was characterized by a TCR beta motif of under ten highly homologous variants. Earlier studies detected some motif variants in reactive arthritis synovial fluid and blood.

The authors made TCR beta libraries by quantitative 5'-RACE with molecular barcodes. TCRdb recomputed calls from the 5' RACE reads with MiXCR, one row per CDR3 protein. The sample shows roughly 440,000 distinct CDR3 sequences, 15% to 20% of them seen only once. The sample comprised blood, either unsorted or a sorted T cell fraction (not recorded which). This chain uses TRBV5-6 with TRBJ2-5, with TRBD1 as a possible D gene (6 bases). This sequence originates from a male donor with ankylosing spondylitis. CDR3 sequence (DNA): TGTGCCAGCAGCTTGGCAACAGGGACGAGGGGAAACCAAGAGACCCAGTACTTC. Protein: CASSLATGTRGNQETQYF. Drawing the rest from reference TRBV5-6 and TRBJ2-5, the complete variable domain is DAGVTQSPTHLIKTRGQQVTLRCSPKSGHDTVSWYQQALGQGPQFIFQYYEEEERQRGNFPDRFSGHQFPNYSSELNVNALLLGDSALYLCASSLATGTRGNQETQYFGPGTRLLVL.